Following are 14 T cell receptor beta chains from one sample sequenced in a study of cytomegalovirus exposure and HLA in healthy donors. The PCR contained 60 Vbeta and 13 Jbeta primers. Sequenced by immunoSEQ multiplex PCR; TCRdb stores in-frame clones only, minus some. The data hold under 150,000 clones, with approximately 75% observed a single time. The sequencing sample was made of PBMCs. All receptors come from a male donor in good health and CMV-seronegative.

Only a few counts were recorded for this clone. This rearrangement joins TRBV7-9 to TRBJ1-2; 10 nucleotides match TRBD1. This CDR3 is 19 amino acids long. The germline gives CDR1 SEHNR, CDR2 FQNEAQ (reference sequence). V dropped 5 bases and J dropped 4; count of bases not matched to a gene: 19. CDR3 region: CASSAGTGVEGYSPYGYTF. DNA of the CDR3: TGTGCCAGCAGCGCCGGGACAGGGGTCGAGGGATATAGTCCCTATGGCTACACCTTC.

This clone was recorded only once. This chain uses TRBV7-9 with TRBJ2-1; either TRBD1 or TRBD2 may fit D (5 bases each). V lost 5 bases and J 8 bases, leaving 16 bases between the germline ends. Germline values: CDR1 SEHNR, CDR2 FQNEAQ (reference sequence). The CDR3 contains 14 residues. For the CDR3, the DNA is TGTGCCAGCAGCATAGGGGAGAGGGTCCATGAGCAGTTCTTC. Amino acid sequence: CASSIGERVHEQFF.

This clone was detected only a few times. This chain joins TRBV27 and TRBJ1-2; D not certain. The germline V gene encodes CDR1 MNHEY and CDR2 SMNVEV (reference sequence). The CDR3 runs to 14 residues. The V end lost 4 bases, the J end lost 7 bases, and 16 bases lay between the germline ends. The CDR3 DNA sequence: TGTGCCAGCAGTTCGCCGGGATTGCCGTTTGGCTACACCTTC. Amino acids: CASSSPGLPFGYTF.

The chain combines TRBV7-9 with TRBJ2-3; the D is unclear. Per the germline V gene, CDR1 is SEHNR and CDR2 is FQNEAQ (reference sequence). V lost 5 bases, J lost 2 bases, and 20 bases lay in between. The CDR3 loop spans 17 amino acids. The CDR3 DNA reads as TGTGCCAGCAGCCCTCGACCCTCCCCTGGGCCCACAGATACGCAGTATTTT. It translates to CASSPRPSPGPTDTQYF.

The sample holds a few counts of this clone. The genes are TRBV27 and TRBJ1-4; 8 nucleotides align to TRBD1. J lost 6 bases, V lost 6 bases, and 6 bases had no gene match. The V gene's germline CDR1 is MNHEY and CDR2 SMNVEV (reference sequence). This CDR3 is 14 amino acids long. The CDR3 bases are TGTGCCAGCAGGATCGGACAGGGAGATGAAAAACTGTTTTTT. Protein product: CASRIGQGDEKLFF.

This chain connects TRBV27 to TRBJ2-2; TRBD1 agrees at 11 bases. The V and J ends lost 7 bases and 5 bases, in that order; junction bases with no gene match: 15. The CDR3 consists of 18 residues. Germline-derived CDR1 and CDR2 are MNHEY and SMNVEV (reference sequence). The DNA for the CDR3 is TGTGCCAGCACCATAAGAATGGGGACAGGGGGAGTTACCGGGGAGCTGTTTTTT. Amino acids: CASTIRMGTGGVTGELFF.

The chain is built from TRBV7-6 and TRBJ2-3; 12 nucleotides match TRBD2. Germline CDR1 reads SGHVS; CDR2 reads FNYEAQ. The CDR3 consists of 17 residues. Trimming cost V 2 bases and J 3 bases; bases outside gene matches: 6. CDR3 DNA: TGTGCCAGCAGCTTACCCCTAGCGGGGGGGCGAACAGATACGCAGTATTTT. Protein product: CASSLPLAGGRTDTQYF.

The chain combines TRBV11-2 with TRBJ2-2; D may be TRBD2 (5 bases). Germline lookup yields CDR1 SGHAT and CDR2 FQNNGV. The CDR3 loop spans 13 amino acids. Trimming pared 2 bases from V and 5 bases from J, leaving 6 bases between. The CDR3: CASSLRGTGELFF. The CDR3 nucleotides are TGTGCCAGCAGCTTACGGGGAACCGGGGAGCTGTTTTTT.

This chain links TRBV9 with TRBJ1-6, with D tentatively TRBD1 (5 bases). The CDR3 loop spans 14 amino acids. Germline loops: CDR1 SGDLS, CDR2 YYNGEE. With 3 bases removed from V and 7 bases from J, the gap between germline ends came to 11 bases. The CDR3 reads CASSARSGNSPLHF. As DNA, the CDR3 is TGTGCCAGCAGCGCCAGGTCAGGGAATTCACCCCTCCACTTT. The full variable domain, its missing parts supplied by reference TRBV9 and TRBJ1-6, is DSGVTQTPKHLITATGQRVTLRCSPRSGDLSVYWYQQSLDQGLQFLIQYYNGEERAKGNILERFSAQQFPDLHSELNLSSLELGDSALYFCASSARSGNSPLHFGNGTRLTVT.

The chain recombines TRBV28 with TRBJ2-2; 11 nucleotides agree with TRBD2. This CDR3 has 18 amino acids. Germline V gene lookup returns CDR1 MDHEN and CDR2 SYDVKM. V lost 5 bases, J lost 3 bases, and 11 bases stayed unmatched. The CDR3 DNA reads as TGTGCCAGCAGTACACCCCTGGGACTAGCGGAGTACACCGGGGAGCTGTTTTTT. Residues: CASSTPLGLAEYTGELFF.

The rearrangement uses TRBV7-2 and TRBJ2-3; D might be TRBD1 (6 bases). With 1 base removed from V and 3 bases from J, the gap between germline ends came to 23 bases. From germline, CDR1 is SGHTA and CDR2 FQGNSA. This CDR3 has 19 amino acids. This chain's CDR3 is CASSLVRTGWPKGTDTQYF. CDR3 DNA sequence: TGTGCCAGCAGCTTAGTAAGAACAGGGTGGCCTAAAGGGACAGATACGCAGTATTTT.

V usage is TRBV7-2 and J usage is TRBJ1-6; possible D gene TRBD1, 6 bases. V lost 5 bases and J lost 7, with 15 bases in between. CDR1 SGHTA and CDR2 FQGNSA come from the germline V gene. This CDR3 has 15 residues. DNA for the CDR3: TGTGCCAGCAGCCGCGGAGGGGGGGTGAATTCACCCCTCCACTTT. Protein: CASSRGGGVNSPLHF.

The J gene is TRBJ1-2, the V gene TRBV2, with D possibly matching TRBD1 (6 bases). Trimming left V 5 bases short and J 0 bases short, with 13 bases between. Germline V gene data show CDR1 as SNHLY and CDR2 as FYNNEI. CDR3 size: 15 residues. CDR3 in DNA: TGTGCCAGCAGTTACGATGGACAGCCTAACTATGGCTACACCTTC. Residues: CASSYDGQPNYGYTF.

This clone was recorded a few times. The rearrangement uses TRBV6-5 and TRBJ1-4; TRBD1 aligns across 8 bases. The CDR3 runs 14 residues. Germline V CDR1 and CDR2: MNHEY, SVGAGI. J lost 1 base, V lost 6 bases, and 1 base had no gene match. This chain's CDR3 is CASRTGVTNEKLFF. CDR3 DNA sequence: TGTGCCAGCAGGACAGGGGTAACTAATGAAAAACTGTTTTTT.